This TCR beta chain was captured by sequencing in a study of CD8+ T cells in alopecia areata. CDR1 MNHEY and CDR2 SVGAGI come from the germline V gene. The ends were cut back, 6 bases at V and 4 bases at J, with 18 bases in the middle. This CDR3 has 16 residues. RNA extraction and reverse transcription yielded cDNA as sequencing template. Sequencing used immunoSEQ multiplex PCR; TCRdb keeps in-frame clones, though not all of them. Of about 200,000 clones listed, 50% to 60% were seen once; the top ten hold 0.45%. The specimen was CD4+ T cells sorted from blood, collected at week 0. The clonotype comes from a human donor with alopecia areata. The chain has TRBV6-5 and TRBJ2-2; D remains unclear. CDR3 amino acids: CASSYTTIRSTGELFF. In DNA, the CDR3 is TGTGCCAGCAGCTACACTACGATAAGAAGCACCGGGGAGCTGTTTTTT.